The 7 T cell receptor beta chains given below trace back to one sample, sequenced in a study of blood T cell repertoires in COVID-19. TCRdb keeps only in-frame clones here, not all; method: immunoSEQ multiplex PCR. The data contain more than 200,000 clones, 80% to 90% of them seen just once; the ten biggest clones take up 2% to 3%. The sequenced material came from peripheral blood. Receptor source: a man aged 25 to 45 with COVID-19, enrolled during active disease.

V and J are TRBV9 and TRBJ2-2, with D perhaps TRBD1 (6 bases). Germline CDR1 is SGDLS and CDR2 is YYNGEE. V was clipped by 0 bases and J by 8 bases, with 11 bases between them. The CDR3 runs 14 residues. The CDR3 loop reads CASSVGQARGELFF. DNA of the CDR3: TGTGCCAGCAGCGTAGGACAGGCCCGGGGGGAGCTGTTTTTT.

The CDR3 loop is CASSLRGQGTSGNTIYF. Written as DNA, the CDR3 is TGTGCCAGCAGCTTACGGGGACAGGGGACGTCTGGAAACACCATATATTTT. The rearrangement links TRBV7-9 to TRBJ1-3, with 10 bases fitting TRBD1. The germline V gene encodes CDR1 SEHNR and CDR2 FQNEAQ (reference sequence). Unmatched junction bases numbered 5, after V lost 2 bases and J lost 1 base. This CDR3 is 17 amino acids long.

The chain uses TRBV12-5 and TRBJ2-3; a weak D match, TRBD1 (6 bases). The length of the CDR3 is 14 residues. Trimming took off 7 bases at V and 0 bases at J, with 11 bases between the two ends. Germline V gene sequence: CDR1 LGHNT, CDR2 FRNRAP. The CDR3 reads CASAYRVSTDTQYF. The CDR3 DNA sequence: TGTGCTAGTGCTTACAGGGTAAGCACAGATACGCAGTATTTT.

V usage is TRBV7-9 and J usage is TRBJ1-2; TRBD1 matches at 8 bases. The CDR3 sequence is 16 residues long. V gave up 1 base and J gave up 4 bases; unmatched junction bases: 8. Germline V CDR1 and CDR2: SEHNR, FQNEAQ (reference sequence). In DNA, the CDR3 is TGTGCCAGCAGCTTAGAATGGGGGACAGGCGTCTATGGCTACACCTTC. Protein: CASSLEWGTGVYGYTF.

The rearrangement joins TRBV7-2 to TRBJ1-5, with TRBD1 matching over 8 bases. Germline CDR1 reads SGHTA; CDR2 reads FQGNSA. J gave up 2 bases and V 2 bases, and 11 bases lay outside the gene matches. This CDR3 is built from 18 residues. CDR3 in DNA: TGTGCCAGCAGCTTAATTTTCCCAGGGGGCAGTGGCAATCAGCCCCAGCATTTT. Residues: CASSLIFPGGSGNQPQHF.

The J gene is TRBJ2-7, the V gene TRBV6-5; 9 bases are shared with TRBD1. Germline V CDR1 and CDR2: MNHEY, SVGAGI. The CDR3 spans 15 residues. V shed 5 bases and J 7 bases; nucleotides not matched to a gene: 12. DNA for the CDR3: TGTGCCAGCAGTACCCAAGGACAGGGGATGGGGGAGCAGTACTTC. This sequence encodes CASSTQGQGMGEQYF.

The chain joins TRBV28 to TRBJ1-6, with D possibly being TRBD1 (5 bases). The CDR3 runs 17 residues. CDR1 is MDHEN, CDR2 SYDVKM, per germline. Trimming removed 5 bases at V and 0 bases at J, with 14 bases between. For the CDR3, the DNA is TGTGCCAGCAGTGAAATGGGGGGAAGCTCCTATAATTCACCCCTCCACTTT. Protein product: CASSEMGGSSYNSPLHF. Full variable domain (remainder filled in from reference TRBV28 and TRBJ1-6): DVKVTQSSRYLVKRTGEKVFLECVQDMDHENMFWYRQDPGLGLRLIYFSYDVKMKEKGDIPEGYSVSREKKERFSLILESASTNQTSMYLCASSEMGGSSYNSPLHFGNGTRLTVT.